This T cell receptor (beta chain) originates from a study of CD8 T cells in Susac syndrome. Random hexamers were used to reverse transcribe roughly 0.5 to 1 ug of RNA. Amplification of TCR beta CDR3 spanned 54 Vbeta and 13 Jbeta via immunoSEQ multiplex PCR. TCRdb reanalysed the immunoSEQ multiplex PCR reads using MiXCR and keeps one entry per CDR3 protein. The sample shows 160,000 or so distinct CDR3 sequences, roughly 95% of them seen only once. Germline loops: CDR1 KGHSH, CDR2 LQKENI. The V end lost 6 bases, the J end lost 3 bases, and 18 bases lay between the germline ends. The CDR3 is made up of 16 amino acids.

The TCR was taken from a human donor with multiple sclerosis. Sequencing was carried out using CD8+ T cells from PBMCs. The V and J genes are TRBV18 and TRBJ2-1; D is ambiguous. The CDR3 loop is CASSPRDSARYNEQFF. The CDR3 DNA reads as TGTGCCAGCTCCCCGAGAGACTCCGCGCGCTACAATGAGCAGTTCTTC. Full variable domain (rest looked up from reference TRBV18 and TRBJ2-1): NAGVMQNPRHLVRRRGQEARLRCSPMKGHSHVYWYRQLPEEGLKFMVYLQKENIIDESGMPKERFSAEFPKEGPSILRIQQVVRGDSAAYFCASSPRDSARYNEQFFGPGTRLTVL.